The clone carrying this T cell receptor beta chain was observed many times. Antigen specificity is unknown. Time point specified: newly diagnosed GD, antithyroid drugs for less than 3 months. There was RNA extracted from PBMCs, and the TCR library was made from it. The entry originates in a study of regulatory T cells in long-lasting Graves disease. General study points: Between persistent patients, thousands of public clonotypes were shared, exceeding the roughly 940 shared between new patients.

This CDR3 has 17 amino acids. Germline loops: CDR1 SGHNT, CDR2 YENEEA. The germline V and J ends were trimmed by 5 bases and 1 base, with 20 bases remaining between them. To make TCR beta libraries, researchers used iRepertoire HTBI primers and Arm-PCR of CDR3 regions. One entry per CDR3 protein results from TCRdb running MiXCR on the multiplex PCR reads. In the table there are about 450,000 distinct CDR3 sequences, 14% of which are singletons. These data were also filed under a second study, of T cells in Graves' hyperthyroidism and ophthalmopathy.

The chain uses TRBV11-3 and TRBJ2-5; D is possibly TRBD1 (6 bases). The source material was peripheral blood mononuclear cells (PBMCs), sampled at new diagnosis, from a patient treated with antithyroid drugs. This receptor was taken from a woman aged 50 to 60 with Graves disease. The CDR3 protein is CASSRGLAQGAQETQYF. The CDR3 bases are TGTGCCAGCAGCCGAGGCTTGGCACAGGGTGCCCAAGAGACCCAGTACTTC.